This T cell receptor beta chain was documented in a study of T cell changes during pregnancy in multiple sclerosis. Produced via immunoSEQ multiplex PCR; TCRdb's table is partial and in-frame only. The sample shows around 67,000 clones, 75% to 90% of them seen only once. This CDR3 has 13 residues. The germline V gene has CDR1 MNHEY and CDR2 SMNVEV (reference sequence). Trimming cost V 1 base and J 0 bases, with 4 bases left between them. The input for sequencing was peripheral blood, taken after pregnancy. The origin of this receptor is a female donor in good health, enrolled as a control in a pregnancy study. V and J are TRBV27 and TRBJ2-7; D remains unclear. As DNA, the CDR3 is TGTGCCAGCAGTTTATTTAACTCCTACGAGCAGTACTTC. Its translation is CASSLFNSYEQYF.